The 12 T cell receptor beta chains reported below all come from one sample, sequenced in a study of long-term antiretroviral therapy in people with HIV (dated by TCRdb to 2021 to 2024). The immunoSEQ hsTCRB v3.0 assay was used at survey level resolution to sequence the TRB variable region. Entries here come from immuneACCESS through TCRdb and include only in-frame sequences with V and J called. Some clones fail to appear in such tables; in the studies checked, an unresolved V gene covers under half of the shortfall, and the cause of the remainder is unknown. This sample lists approximately 12,000 clones; roughly 80% were detected once. Around a sixth of the sample comes from the top ten. Sequenced here: unsorted PBMCs, sampled just over 8 years after starting antiretroviral therapy. The receptors stem from a man between 45 and 60 years old with HIV.

The rearrangement links TRBV7-9 to TRBJ1-4; possibly TRBD1 for D (5 bases). CDR1 is SEHNR, CDR2 FQNEAQ, per germline (reference sequence). There are 12 residues in the CDR3. Trimming took off 8 bases at V and 2 bases at J, with 6 bases between the two ends. In DNA form, the CDR3 reads TGTGCCAGCGGGGGGACTAATGAAAAACTGTTTTTT. Its protein is CASGGTNEKLFF.

The rearrangement links TRBV2 to TRBJ1-1; the D gene is possibly TRBD1 (5 bases). Per the germline V gene, CDR1 is SNHLY and CDR2 is FYNNEI. This CDR3 contains 15 residues. V lost 2 bases and J 1 base, leaving 11 bases between the germline ends. The CDR3 bases are TGTGCCAGCAGTGAATTCCAGGGAAGGAACACTGAAGCTTTCTTT. Its translation: CASSEFQGRNTEAFF. The full variable domain, in which reference TRBV2 and TRBJ1-1 provide the parts outside the CDR3, is EPEVTQTPSHQVTQMGQEVILRCVPISNHLYFYWYRQILGQKVEFLVSFYNNEISEKSEIFDDQFSVERPDGSNFTLKIRSTKLEDSAMYFCASSEFQGRNTEAFFGQGTRLTVV.

In regard to this clone: At one boundary the junction diverges from the germline segment, which might be a read error. The J gene is TRBJ2-7, the V gene TRBV27; D ambiguous. Germline assignment: CDR1 MNHEY and CDR2 SMNVEV (reference sequence). CDR3 length equals 11 residues. CDR3 amino acids: CASSSAYGQYF. In nucleotides, the CDR3 is TGTGCCAGCAGTTCGGCCTACGGGCAGTACTTC.

CDR3 nucleotide sequence: TGTGCCAGCAGCTTATCCACCGAGCGAGCGTGGGGACAGTACTTC. The encoded protein is CASSLSTERAWGQYF. The chain carries TRBV7-9 and TRBJ2-4, with no clear D. There are 15 residues in the CDR3. Germline values: CDR1 SEHNR, CDR2 FQNEAQ (reference sequence). V lost 2 bases to trimming and J lost 13 bases, with 21 bases between them.

V usage is TRBV5-6 and J usage is TRBJ1-2, with D perhaps matching TRBD1 (6 bases). Germline V gene lookup returns CDR1 SGHDT and CDR2 YYEEEE. V lost 2 bases and J lost 3, with 8 bases in between. The CDR3 runs to 13 residues. CDR3 nucleotide sequence: TGTGCCAGCAGCTTACAGGGAGACTATGGCTACACCTTC. It translates to CASSLQGDYGYTF.

To note about this clone: This sample includes further DNA sequences coding for the same CDR3. The chain has TRBV29-1 and TRBJ2-7, with a possible D match to TRBD1 (5 bases). This CDR3 region has 12 residues. V was clipped by 4 bases and J by 1 base, with 8 bases between them. Germline lookup yields CDR1 SQVTM and CDR2 ANQGSEA. CDR3 protein: CSVGQGSYEQYF. The DNA for the CDR3 is TGCAGCGTTGGGCAGGGATCCTACGAGCAGTACTTC.

The rearrangement uses TRBV11-2 and TRBJ2-7; D call uncertain. The V end lost 1 base, the J end lost 0 bases, and 19 bases lay between the germline ends. There are 18 residues in the CDR3. CDR1 SGHAT and CDR2 FQNNGV come from the germline V gene. Here the CDR3 reads CASSLGSSGARSSYEQYF. The CDR3 nucleotides read TGTGCCAGCAGCTTAGGGTCGTCCGGCGCGAGAAGCTCCTACGAGCAGTACTTC.

This clone appeared a single time. V is TRBV30 and J is TRBJ2-7; TRBD1 aligns across 12 bases. The trim removed 2 bases at V and 6 bases at J, leaving 5 bases unmatched. CDR3 size: 14 residues. Germline CDR1 GTSNPN, CDR2 SVGIG (reference sequence). The chain's CDR3 is CAWSPGTGGGEQYF. The CDR3 region has the DNA TGTGCCTGGAGTCCAGGGACAGGGGGCGGCGAGCAGTACTTC.

The rearrangement joins TRBV2 to TRBJ1-4; the D gene is possibly TRBD1 (5 bases). The CDR3 is made up of 16 amino acids. Germline CDR1 reads SNHLY; CDR2 reads FYNNEI. V was pared by 4 bases and J by 2 bases, with 14 bases between. CDR3 coding DNA: TGTGCCAGCAGTGTCCCCCAGGGATCTACTAATGAAAAACTGTTTTTT. Amino acid sequence: CASSVPQGSTNEKLFF.

The chain is built from TRBV27 and TRBJ2-7, with unresolved D. The CDR3 runs 13 residues. V dropped 3 bases and J dropped 1 base, with 7 bases sitting between them. CDR1 and CDR2 (germline): MNHEY, SMNVEV (reference sequence). CDR3 protein: CASSFDGSYEQYF. In DNA, the CDR3 is TGTGCCAGCAGTTTTGACGGTTCCTACGAGCAGTACTTC.

V is TRBV29-1 and J is TRBJ1-1, with 7 bases identical to TRBD1. The CDR3 contains 12 residues. Germline CDR1 is SQVTM and CDR2 is ANQGSEA. Trimming took 7 bases from V and 3 from J; bases not matched to a gene: 5. CDR3 in amino acids: CSDRTGDTEAFF. In DNA form, the CDR3 reads TGCAGCGATCGAACAGGGGACACTGAAGCTTTCTTT.

The gene calls are TRBV5-8 and TRBJ1-6; a weak D match, TRBD1 (5 bases). The V and J ends lost 0 bases and 9 bases respectively, with 10 bases between them. This CDR3 has 14 amino acids. CDR1 is SGHTS and CDR2 is YDEGEE in the germline V gene. The CDR3, as DNA: TGTGCCAGCAGCTTGGGCGCTGGGGGTTCACCCCTCCACTTT. Translated: CASSLGAGGSPLHF.